This T cell receptor (beta chain) appears in the sequencing data of a study of vaccination and CD4 T cells after COVID-19. Treatment given: roughly 10-day PBMC culture with coronavirus spike peptide pools or control peptides (ViraFEST assay). Germline loops: CDR1 SNHLY, CDR2 FYNNEI. V was shortened by 5 bases and J by 1 base, with 10 bases between the two germline ends. The CDR3 sequence is 14 residues long. As to this clonotype: The antigen is undetermined.

The Oncomine TCR Beta short-read assay was applied to DNA of cultured CD4+ T cells. Via MiXCR, TCRdb re-called the PCR reads, giving one row per CDR3 protein. The sample consists of 8,500 to 11,000 distinct CDR3 sequences, around 64% of them appearing once. The clonotype was recovered from a human donor who had recovered from COVID-19. V is TRBV2 and J is TRBJ2-3, with a weak D call TRBD1 (6 bases). Sequences were obtained from CD4+ T cells from blood, cultured in vitro. CDR3 loop: CASSHRARTDTQYF. The CDR3, as DNA: TGTGCCAGCAGTCACAGGGCGCGCACAGATACGCAGTATTTT.